A single sample gave rise to the 27 T cell receptor beta chains below, sequenced in a study of T cells after yellow fever vaccination. TCRdb fed the 5' RACE reads into MiXCR, producing one record per CDR3 protein. The sample includes 400,000 or so distinct CDR3 sequences, around 6.5% of them seen just once. The sequencing here drew on PBMCs, taken 5 days after the yellow fever booster vaccination. The receptors come from a man between 25 and 39 years old who received the YFV17D yellow fever vaccine.

This clonotype was counted at least ten times. This chain connects TRBV6-1 to TRBJ2-3; D ambiguous. V was cut by 5 bases and J by 2 bases, with 17 bases left in between. This CDR3 comprises 16 residues. Per the germline V gene, CDR1 is MNHNS and CDR2 is SASEGT. The CDR3 region has the DNA TGTGCCAGCAGTCCCCTTGCCGGCTGGACCACAGATACGCAGTATTTT. It specifies CASSPLAGWTTDTQYF.

This clonotype was observed a handful of times. The chain links TRBV24-1 to TRBJ2-5; 13 positions match TRBD2. This CDR3 has 14 amino acids. The germline V gene encodes CDR1 KGHDR and CDR2 SFDVKD. After removal of 2 bases from V and 9 bases from J, the junction contained 2 bases not matched to a gene. This chain's CDR3 is CATSDWTSGSSQYF. CDR3 nucleotide sequence: TGTGCCACCAGTGATTGGACTAGCGGGAGTTCCCAGTACTTC.

This clonotype showed up many times. The chain joins TRBV20-1 to TRBJ2-2; TRBD1 might be the D (6 bases). Germline lookup yields CDR1 DFQATT and CDR2 SNEGSKA (reference sequence). This CDR3 is 12 amino acids long. The V and J ends lost 2 bases and 7 bases respectively, with 8 bases between them. CDR3 loop: CSARRGSGELFF. The DNA for the CDR3 is TGCAGTGCTAGAAGGGGGAGCGGGGAGCTGTTTTTT.

This clonotype was counted many times. V is TRBV5-4 and J is TRBJ1-1; the match to TRBD1 covers 10 bases. This CDR3 is 15 amino acids long. The V gene end was trimmed by 7 bases and the J gene end by 6 bases; junction bases not matched to a gene: 12. From germline, CDR1 is SGHNT and CDR2 YYREEE (reference sequence). The CDR3 sequence is CASGPGDRGRAEAFF. CDR3 nucleotides: TGTGCCAGCGGCCCGGGGGACAGGGGCCGGGCTGAAGCTTTCTTT.

This clonotype appeared a few times. The rearrangement joins TRBV5-1 to TRBJ2-2; TRBD2 agrees at 10 bases. CDR1 and CDR2 from the germline V gene are SGHRS and YFSETQ. The V and J ends lost 4 bases and 7 bases, in that order; junction bases with no gene match: 7. The CDR3 consists of 15 residues. CDR3 coding DNA: TGCGCCAGCAGCCAACGGACTAGCGGAGTCGGGGAGCTGTTTTTT. As protein: CASSQRTSGVGELFF.

The chain is built from TRBV2 and TRBJ2-4; 8 bases fit TRBD1. Germline-derived CDR1 and CDR2 are SNHLY and FYNNEI. J lost 7 bases, V lost 7 bases, and 9 bases had no gene match. CDR3 length equals 14 residues. Written as DNA, the CDR3 is TGTGCCAGCATCCTAGACAGGGGCGTCAACATTCAGTACTTC. Protein: CASILDRGVNIQYF. The full variable domain, its missing parts supplied by reference TRBV2 and TRBJ2-4, is EPEVTQTPSHQVTQMGQEVILRCVPISNHLYFYWYRQILGQKVEFLVSFYNNEISEKSEIFDDQFSVERPDGSNFTLKIRSTKLEDSAMYFCASILDRGVNIQYFGAGTRLSVL.

The V and J genes are TRBV12-3 or TRBV12-4 and TRBJ1-4; the D gene is possibly TRBD1 (5 bases). Deletions cut 7 bases from V and 11 bases from J, with 17 bases between. This CDR3 is built from 13 residues. This chain's CDR3 is CASTYGDFRKLFF. The CDR3 DNA sequence: TGTGCCAGCACCTACGGGGACTTCCGGAAACTGTTTTTT.

J is TRBJ2-7 and V is TRBV20-1; D is uncertain. The CDR3 runs to 18 residues. CDR1 is DFQATT, CDR2 SNEGSKA, per germline (reference sequence). Trimming removed 3 bases at V and 6 bases at J, with 30 bases between. CDR3 sequence: CSAREPASGDAAPREQYF. The CDR3 nucleotides read TGCAGTGCTAGGGAACCAGCCTCGGGCGATGCGGCGCCGCGCGAGCAGTACTTC.

Many counts were recorded for this clonotype. The chain carries TRBV28 and TRBJ2-5; D perhaps matches TRBD2 (5 bases). V lost 7 bases to trimming and J lost 4 bases, with 16 bases between them. The CDR3 extends over 14 amino acids. The V gene's germline CDR1 is MDHEN and CDR2 SYDVKM. The CDR3 bases are TGTGCCAGCACCCCCCCCGGAGGTACAGAGACCCAGTACTTC. Translated, it gives CASTPPGGTETQYF.

This clonotype was seen a few times. This sequence joins TRBV7-2 and TRBJ1-2; D remains ambiguous. The CDR3 has 15 residues. Germline-derived CDR1 and CDR2 are SGHTA and FQGNSA. The germline V and J ends were trimmed by 5 bases and 4 bases, with 17 bases remaining between them. The CDR3 loop reads CASSRGQTSSYGYTF. In nucleotides, the CDR3 is TGTGCCAGCAGCCGCGGGCAGACGTCTAGCTATGGCTACACCTTC. Based on the CDR3 plus reference TRBV7-2 and TRBJ1-2, the full variable domain is GAGVSQSPSNKVTEKGKDVELRCDPISGHTALYWYRQSLGQGLEFLIYFQGNSAPDKSGLPSDRFSAERTGGSVSTLTIQRTQQEDSAVYLCASSRGQTSSYGYTFGSGTRLTVV.

The chain is built from TRBV4-3 and TRBJ2-2, with 7 bases fitting TRBD1. CDR3 length equals 17 residues. Trimming removed 4 bases from V and 1 base from J; junction bases left unmatched: 9. CDR1 and CDR2 (germline): LGHNA, YSLEER. The CDR3 sequence is CASSPPGRTGNTGELFF. Written as DNA, the CDR3 is TGCGCCAGCAGCCCTCCGGGTAGGACAGGGAACACCGGGGAGCTGTTTTTT.

This chain links TRBV24-1 with TRBJ2-3; D is uncertain. V gave up 7 bases and J gave up 0 bases, with 7 bases separating them. Germline V CDR1 and CDR2: KGHDR, SFDVKD. This CDR3 region has 13 residues. The DNA for the CDR3 is TGTGCCACCAGACAGAGTAGCACAGATACGCAGTATTTT. The encoded protein is CATRQSSTDTQYF.

V is TRBV7-2 and J is TRBJ2-5; the D is unclear. This CDR3 contains 14 residues. CDR1 is SGHTA and CDR2 is FQGNSA in the germline V gene. V gave up 4 bases and J gave up 4 bases, with 13 bases separating them. CDR3 bases: TGTGCCAGCAGCTATGAGTGGAGTGCAGAGACCCAGTACTTC. Translating it yields CASSYEWSAETQYF.

With respect to this clonotype: One junction end disagrees with the germline gene, perhaps due to a read error. The rearrangement joins TRBV12-3 or TRBV12-4 to TRBJ2-3; the D gene is possibly TRBD2 (6 bases). The CDR3 is 15 amino acids. For the CDR3, the DNA is TGTGTCAGCAGTTTAAACGGGAGAGGGTCGGATACGCAGTATTTT. Its translation is CVSSLNGRGSDTQYF.

This clonotype occurred a few times. This chain uses TRBV7-2 with TRBJ2-7; D is possibly TRBD2 (5 bases). Germline CDR1 SGHTA, CDR2 FQGNSA. V lost 7 bases, J lost 2 bases, and 15 bases lay in between. The CDR3 runs 14 residues. DNA for the CDR3: TGTGCCAGCAAAAAAGCGGCAGAAACCTACGAGCAGTACTTC. It translates to CASKKAAETYEQYF.

Many counts were recorded for this clonotype. The chain couples TRBV6-5 to TRBJ2-2, with a possible D match to TRBD1 (6 bases). This CDR3 spans 15 amino acids. Trimming shortened V by 6 bases and J by 1 base, and 12 bases separated the two germline ends. In germline, CDR1 is MNHEY, CDR2 SVGAGI. Here the CDR3 reads CASSYLTGNTGELFF. The CDR3 region has the DNA TGTGCCAGCAGCTACCTGACAGGGAACACCGGGGAGCTGTTTTTT.

There are many counts of this clonotype. The rearrangement links TRBV20-1 to TRBJ2-7; TRBD2 agrees at 7 bases. Losses at the gene ends were 5 bases for V and 0 bases for J; bases not matched to a gene: 10. CDR3 length: 15 residues. Germline CDR1 is DFQATT and CDR2 is SNEGSKA (reference sequence). CDR3: CSAAQSSGLSYEQYF. The CDR3 nucleotides read TGCAGTGCTGCACAGTCTAGCGGACTCTCCTACGAGCAGTACTTC.

Only a few counts were recorded for this clonotype. The chain joins TRBV20-1 to TRBJ1-4, with TRBD1 identical over 10 bases. Germline V CDR1 and CDR2: DFQATT, SNEGSKA (reference sequence). The CDR3 length is 13 residues. Trimming removed 6 bases from V and 14 bases from J; junction bases left unmatched: 12. CDR3 amino acids: CSASGTGAVKLFF. CDR3 coding DNA: TGCAGTGCCTCCGGGACAGGGGCCGTTAAGCTGTTTTTT.

This clonotype has ten or more counts. The rearrangement uses TRBV7-2 and TRBJ2-7; TRBD2 might be the D (5 bases). V dropped 5 bases and J dropped 3 bases, with 11 bases sitting between them. The CDR3 extends over 13 amino acids. Germline CDR1 is SGHTA and CDR2 is FQGNSA. CDR3 amino acids: CASSLGDLYEQYF. The CDR3 coding sequence is TGTGCCAGCAGCCTGGGAGACCTCTACGAGCAGTACTTC.

This clonotype came up a few times. This chain connects TRBV4-3 to TRBJ1-1; D remains ambiguous. This CDR3 has 13 residues. From germline, CDR1 is LGHNA and CDR2 YSLEER. The V end lost 0 bases, the J end lost 8 bases, and 10 bases lay between the germline ends. Here the CDR3 DNA reads TGCGCCAGCAGCCAAGATCCAGAAGGAGAAGCTTTCTTT. This sequence encodes CASSQDPEGEAFF.

The genes are TRBV11-2 and TRBJ1-1; no firm D call. The V gene lost 1 base and the J gene lost 1 base, with 7 bases spanning the gap. CDR3 length: 14 amino acids. The germline V gene encodes CDR1 SGHAT and CDR2 FQNNGV. CDR3 residues: CASSLVGRNTEAFF. Written as DNA, the CDR3 is TGTGCCAGCAGCTTAGTGGGCAGGAACACTGAAGCTTTCTTT.

The rearrangement uses TRBV30 and TRBJ2-7; D is unclear. The CDR3 has 15 amino acids. Between the trimmed V and J ends, which lost 0 bases and 6 bases, there was a span of 18 bases. Germline values: CDR1 GTSNPN, CDR2 SVGIG (reference sequence). Written as DNA, the CDR3 is TGTGCCTGGAGTGTTTCAGCCGGTGGGCCGGGCGAGCAGTACTTC. Protein product: CAWSVSAGGPGEQYF.

In its sample, this clonotype was seen a few times. The J gene is TRBJ2-1, the V gene TRBV29-1; no clear D. Per germline, CDR1 SQVTM and CDR2 ANQGSEA. The CDR3 contains 10 residues. Trimming cost V 3 bases and J 5 bases, with 2 bases left between them. CDR3 amino acids: CSVEHNEQFF. CDR3 nucleotide sequence: TGCAGCGTTGAGCACAATGAGCAGTTCTTC.

V and J are TRBV5-4 and TRBJ2-2; 7 nucleotides match TRBD1. The CDR3 length is 13 residues. The J segment lost 8 bases and the V segment lost 5 bases, leaving 6 bases of the junction unmatched. Germline V gene sequence: CDR1 SGHNT, CDR2 YYREEE (reference sequence). The chain's CDR3 is CASRTGTLGELFF. In DNA, the CDR3 is TGTGCCAGCAGGACAGGGACGTTGGGGGAGCTGTTTTTT. Drawing the rest from reference TRBV5-4 and TRBJ2-2, the complete variable domain is ETGVTQSPTHLIKTRGQQVTLRCSSQSGHNTVSWYQQALGQGPQFIFQYYREEENGRGNFPPRFSGLQFPNYSSELNVNALELDDSALYLCASRTGTLGELFFGEGSRLTVL.

This clonotype was seen a few times. This chain uses TRBV6-2 or TRBV6-3 with TRBJ2-7; D not resolved. Germline loops: CDR1 MNHEY, CDR2 SVGEGT. The CDR3 is 14 residues long. V lost 8 bases to trimming and J lost 6 bases, with 20 bases between them. The CDR3 sequence: CASAARNDLGEQYF. CDR3 coding DNA: TGTGCCAGCGCGGCGCGGAACGATCTTGGCGAGCAGTACTTC.

In its sample, this clonotype was seen a few times. The chain couples TRBV29-1 to TRBJ1-5, with D possibly matching TRBD1 (5 bases). Germline V lookup: CDR1 SQVTM, CDR2 ANQGSEA. This CDR3 contains 13 residues. This CDR3 reads CSASGGGNQPQHF. CDR3 nucleotides: TGCAGTGCCTCCGGGGGGGGCAATCAGCCCCAGCATTTT. The full variable domain, in which reference TRBV29-1 and TRBJ1-5 provide the parts outside the CDR3, is SAVISQKPSRDICQRGTSLTIQCQVDSQVTMMFWYRQQPGQSLTLIATANQGSEATYESGFVIDKFPISRPNLTFSTLTVSNMSPEDSSIYLCSASGGGNQPQHFGDGTRLSIL.

V usage is TRBV9 and J usage is TRBJ2-6; the D is unclear. Germline V gene data show CDR1 as SGDLS and CDR2 as YYNGEE. CDR3 length: 17 residues. Between the trimmed V and J ends, which lost 0 bases and 2 bases, there was a span of 12 bases. CDR3 sequence (DNA): TGTGCCAGCAGCGTAGAAAGTAATCTGGCTGGGGCCAACGTCCTGACTTTC. Translating gives CASSVESNLAGANVLTF.